One and the same sample provided the 32 T cell receptor beta chains below, sequenced in a study of shared clonotypes between healthy human individuals. Naivety among CD8 cells was defined by CD45RO negativity and positive CCR7 selection, thereby excluding terminally differentiated effector memory CD45RA+ cells. Libraries were prepared by immunoSEQ multiplex PCR; TCRdb keeps only in-frame clonotypes and omits some of them. Here the sample spans about 1.9 million clones, about 94% being singletons. Sequencing was carried out using naive CD8+ T cells from PBMCs. The source is a man aged 18 to 29 in good health. Some clones in this sample may be carry-over from other donors' samples.

V usage is TRBV10-3 and J usage is TRBJ2-1; 10 bases are a match to TRBD2. Germline V CDR1 and CDR2: ENHRY, SYGVKD. The trim removed 7 bases at V and 2 bases at J, leaving 5 bases unmatched. This CDR3 comprises 15 residues. The CDR3 coding sequence is TGTGCCATCAAAACTAGCGGGACCCCCTACAATGAGCAGTTCTTC. As protein: CAIKTSGTPYNEQFF.

V gene TRBV13 combines with J gene TRBJ1-4; no reliable D call. The germline gives CDR1 PRHDT, CDR2 FYEKMQ (reference sequence). The CDR3 totals 14 residues. V was pared by 0 bases and J by 7 bases, with 9 bases between. The CDR3 here is CASSLGRAGEKLFF. DNA of the CDR3: TGTGCCAGCAGCTTAGGACGGGCGGGTGAAAAACTGTTTTTT.

The chain recombines TRBV7-9 with TRBJ1-1; no clear D. V was shortened by 8 bases and J by 5 bases, with 18 bases between the two germline ends. The germline V gene has CDR1 SEHNR and CDR2 FQNEAQ (reference sequence). The CDR3 spans 14 residues. The CDR3 nucleotides are TGTGCCAGCGGAATCTCAGGACCTGGGACTGAAGCTTTCTTT. This encodes CASGISGPGTEAFF.

The V and J genes are TRBV6-1 and TRBJ1-4, with a weak D call TRBD1 (6 bases). The CDR3 consists of 15 residues. The V end was cut by 4 bases, the J end by 8 bases, with 17 bases between. Germline values: CDR1 MNHNS, CDR2 SASEGT. The CDR3 DNA reads TGTGCCAGCAGTGGGGGGGGCAGAGTGACCGAAAAACTGTTTTTT. This codes for CASSGGGRVTEKLFF.

The sample holds one count of this clone. J is TRBJ2-1 and V is TRBV29-1; no firm D call. V lost 5 bases, J lost 9 bases, and 11 bases lay in between. The length of the CDR3 is 11 residues. Germline lookup yields CDR1 SQVTM and CDR2 ANQGSEA. CDR3 DNA sequence: TGCAGCGTTACCCTCGGTGCTGAGCAGTTCTTC. It yields the protein CSVTLGAEQFF.

The chain has TRBV7-9 and TRBJ2-1; D gene uncertain. The germline gives CDR1 SEHNR, CDR2 FQNEAQ (reference sequence). V was shortened by 8 bases and J by 5 bases, with 19 bases between the two germline ends. The CDR3 spans 15 residues. The CDR3 here is CASEKAESHNNEQFF. In nucleotides, the CDR3 is TGTGCCAGCGAGAAGGCTGAGTCCCATAACAATGAGCAGTTCTTC.

The chain uses TRBV5-6 and TRBJ2-7; maybe TRBD1 (6 bases). The CDR3 totals 13 residues. Deletions cut 0 bases from V and 5 bases from J, with 9 bases between. Germline CDR1 and CDR2: SGHDT and YYEEEE. The CDR3 loop is CASSLVGGHEQYF. DNA of the CDR3: TGTGCCAGCAGCTTGGTAGGGGGACACGAGCAGTACTTC.

A word on this clone: An end of the junction differs from the germline gene, which may be a read error. The CDR3 nucleotides are TGCAGCGTCATCGGGACAGGTTTCTTGGTCTTC. Amino acid sequence: CSVIGTGFLVF. The chain has TRBV29-1 and TRBJ2-1, with 8 bases matching TRBD1. The CDR3 is made up of 11 amino acids. From germline, CDR1 is SQVTM and CDR2 ANQGSEA.

CDR3 nucleotide sequence: TGTGCCAGTTTCGAACAGGGGCTGAACTATGGCTACACCTTC. Translating gives CASFEQGLNYGYTF. This chain connects TRBV19 to TRBJ1-2, with 7 bases aligning to TRBD1. V lost 8 bases and J lost 2; bases outside the gene matches: 8. Germline V gene data show CDR1 as LNHDA and CDR2 as SQIVND (reference sequence). The CDR3 runs 14 residues. The full variable domain, in which reference TRBV19 and TRBJ1-2 provide the parts outside the CDR3, is DGGITQSPKYLFRKEGQNVTLSCEQNLNHDAMYWYRQDPGQGLRLIYYSQIVNDFQKGDIAEGYSVSREKKESFPLTVTSAQKNPTAFYLCASFEQGLNYGYTFGSGTRLTVV.

The rearrangement uses TRBV27 and TRBJ2-2, with TRBD2 matching over 11 bases. Germline lookup yields CDR1 MNHEY and CDR2 SMNVEV (reference sequence). This CDR3 spans 20 amino acids. Unmatched junction bases numbered 16, after V lost 7 bases and J lost 0 bases. The CDR3 coding sequence is TGTGCCAGCACCACTCATGTTGGACTAGCGGGCTTCGCGAACACCGGGGAGCTGTTTTTT. Protein product: CASTTHVGLAGFANTGELFF.

This clone was counted a single time. The V gene is TRBV5-1, the J gene TRBJ1-1, with D possibly TRBD1 on 5 matching bases. There are 17 residues in the CDR3. V was clipped by 4 bases and J by 3 bases, with 22 bases between them. CDR1 is SGHRS and CDR2 is YFSETQ in the germline V gene. The CDR3 DNA sequence: TGCGCCAGCAGCCTTGAATGGAGGAGACAGCTTGACACTGAAGCTTTCTTT. This sequence encodes CASSLEWRRQLDTEAFF. Full variable domain (missing parts from reference TRBV5-1 and TRBJ1-1): KAGVTQTPRYLIKTRGQQVTLSCSPISGHRSVSWYQQTPGQGLQFLFEYFSETQRNKGNFPGRFSGRQFSNSRSEMNVSTLELGDSALYLCASSLEWRRQLDTEAFFGQGTRLTVV.

The genes are TRBV27 and TRBJ2-2; D ambiguous. Germline CDR1 MNHEY, CDR2 SMNVEV (reference sequence). The V and J ends lost 8 bases and 4 bases respectively, with 17 bases between them. The CDR3 consists of 15 residues. CDR3 amino acids: CASRNLLQGTGELFF. CDR3 nucleotides: TGTGCCAGCCGGAACCTACTCCAAGGCACCGGGGAGCTGTTTTTT.

The CDR3 DNA reads as TGTGCCAGCAGCCAAGTACCCGGGACTAGCGGGCCTCCTAGGACTTACAATGAGCAGTTCTTC. This translates into CASSQVPGTSGPPRTYNEQFF. The chain is built from TRBV14 and TRBJ2-1, with 12 bases aligning to TRBD2. This CDR3 has 21 residues. Germline loops: CDR1 SGHDN, CDR2 FVKESK. J was trimmed by 4 bases and V by 1 base; bases with no gene match: 17.

The genes are TRBV29-1 and TRBJ1-5; no clear D. The CDR3 totals 13 residues. Trimming took off 0 bases at V and 3 bases at J, with 6 bases between the two ends. Per germline, CDR1 SQVTM and CDR2 ANQGSEA. The CDR3 loop reads CSVEEAANQPQHF. CDR3 DNA sequence: TGCAGCGTTGAAGAGGCGGCCAATCAGCCCCAGCATTTT.

This chain joins TRBV9 and TRBJ1-2, with 8 bases fitting TRBD1. Germline V gene lookup returns CDR1 SGDLS and CDR2 YYNGEE. Trimming removed 4 bases from V and 4 bases from J; junction bases left unmatched: 6. The CDR3 is made up of 14 amino acids. CDR3 in amino acids: CASSLGQGIYGYTF. The CDR3 DNA reads TGTGCCAGCAGCTTAGGACAGGGCATCTATGGCTACACCTTC.

The rearrangement links TRBV2 to TRBJ2-5; D tentatively reads TRBD1 or TRBD2 (5 bases each). Germline V gene data show CDR1 as SNHLY and CDR2 as FYNNEI. This CDR3 has 14 residues. Deletions cut 7 bases from V and 4 bases from J, with 16 bases between. CDR3 coding DNA: TGTGCCAGCAATAGGGTCGTCGGGGCAGAGACCCAGTACTTC. This gives the protein CASNRVVGAETQYF. Full variable domain (missing parts from reference TRBV2 and TRBJ2-5): EPEVTQTPSHQVTQMGQEVILRCVPISNHLYFYWYRQILGQKVEFLVSFYNNEISEKSEIFDDQFSVERPDGSNFTLKIRSTKLEDSAMYFCASNRVVGAETQYFGPGTRLLVL.

This chain links TRBV19 with TRBJ2-7, with D perhaps TRBD1 (5 bases). The CDR3 runs 15 residues. Trimming removed 4 bases at V and 6 bases at J, with 19 bases between. Germline values: CDR1 LNHDA, CDR2 SQIVND (reference sequence). CDR3 coding DNA: TGTGCCAGTAGTAATCGTAAGGGGCCAAGGGGCGAGCAGTACTTC. Translation: CASSNRKGPRGEQYF.

The rearrangement links TRBV6-1 to TRBJ1-1; 9 positions match TRBD1. There are 15 residues in the CDR3. CDR1 MNHNS and CDR2 SASEGT come from the germline V gene. The junction had 5 bases not matched to a gene; V was cut back by 2 bases and J by 4 bases. The CDR3 region has the DNA TGTGCCAGCAGTGAATTTAGACAGGGGGGCACTGAAGCTTTCTTT. It yields the protein CASSEFRQGGTEAFF.

The chain employs TRBV9 and TRBJ2-7; D remains ambiguous. V lost 4 bases, J lost 0 bases, and 17 bases lay in between. Germline CDR1 and CDR2: SGDLS and YYNGEE. The CDR3 has 16 residues. The CDR3 bases are TGTGCCAGCAGCCCAGCTGGGGTACTGAGCTCCTACGAGCAGTACTTC. Amino acid sequence: CASSPAGVLSSYEQYF.

The genes are TRBV4-1 and TRBJ1-3; D gene unclear. CDR1 is MGHRA and CDR2 is YSYEKL in the germline V gene. The CDR3 runs 13 residues. V lost 4 bases to trimming and J lost 4 bases, with 8 bases between them. CDR3 sequence (DNA): TGCGCCAGCAGCCCCCGTAGGGGAAACACCATATATTTT. This sequence encodes CASSPRRGNTIYF.

CDR3 in amino acids: CASSRPGSGQYEQYF. The DNA for the CDR3 is TGTGCCAGCAGCCGGCCGGGGAGCGGCCAATACGAGCAGTACTTC. The chain has TRBV28 and TRBJ2-7; D perhaps matches TRBD2 (5 bases). Germline-derived CDR1 and CDR2 are MDHEN and SYDVKM. With 6 bases removed from V and 4 bases from J, the gap between germline ends came to 19 bases. The CDR3 sequence is 15 residues long.

This chain links TRBV11-2 with TRBJ1-3; 9 nucleotides agree with TRBD1. This CDR3 has 14 residues. The V segment lost 4 bases and the J segment 7 bases; nucleotides outside the gene matches: 5. Germline CDR1 SGHAT, CDR2 FQNNGV. The CDR3 bases are TGTGCCAGCAGCTCGGGACAGGGACTCAACACCATATATTTT. Residues: CASSSGQGLNTIYF.

This clone has only a few counts. Other DNA sequences in this specimen translate into the identical CDR3. J is TRBJ2-1 and V is TRBV27, with D possibly matching TRBD2 (5 bases). Germline lookup yields CDR1 MNHEY and CDR2 SMNVEV (reference sequence). V lost 5 bases, J lost 6 bases, and 5 bases lay in between. The CDR3 loop spans 11 amino acids. The CDR3 protein is CASSEGNEQFF. The CDR3 coding sequence is TGTGCCAGCAGTGAGGGCAATGAGCAGTTCTTC.

V usage is TRBV7-9 and J usage is TRBJ2-5; unclear D gene. Germline values: CDR1 SEHNR, CDR2 FQNEAQ (reference sequence). V was cut by 6 bases and J by 5 bases, with 19 bases left in between. The CDR3 covers 15 residues. CDR3 DNA: TGTGCCAGCAGACCCGACGGCACGAACCGGGAGACCCAGTACTTC. As protein: CASRPDGTNRETQYF.

The chain recombines TRBV5-4 with TRBJ2-7, with 7 bases lining up with TRBD2. V lost 4 bases and J lost 5; bases outside the gene matches: 15. The CDR3 extends over 16 amino acids. Germline assignment: CDR1 SGHNT and CDR2 YYREEE (reference sequence). This chain's CDR3 is CASSPKVGRELDEQYF. CDR3 DNA: TGTGCCAGCAGCCCAAAAGTAGGGCGGGAGTTGGACGAGCAGTACTTC. The full variable domain, completed using reference TRBV5-4 and TRBJ2-7, is ETGVTQSPTHLIKTRGQQVTLRCSSQSGHNTVSWYQQALGQGPQFIFQYYREEENGRGNFPPRFSGLQFPNYSSELNVNALELDDSALYLCASSPKVGRELDEQYFGPGTRLTVT.

The rearrangement uses TRBV14 and TRBJ1-3; perhaps TRBD1 as D (6 bases). The CDR3 runs to 19 residues. The V gene's germline CDR1 is SGHDN and CDR2 FVKESK. V was shortened by 4 bases and J by 4 bases, with 26 bases between the two germline ends. In nucleotides, the CDR3 is TGTGCCAGCAGCCCGCGGGGGGCAGGGGCCTGGATCGTCGGAAACACCATATATTTT. Translated, it gives CASSPRGAGAWIVGNTIYF.

Of note for this clone: Other nucleotide sequences from this sample produce the same CDR3. V is TRBV13 and J is TRBJ2-7; no firm D call. V lost 4 bases to trimming and J lost 2 bases, with 6 bases between them. Germline V gene data show CDR1 as PRHDT and CDR2 as FYEKMQ (reference sequence). The CDR3 is 12 amino acids. CDR3 bases: TGTGCCAGCAGCTCTAGGACCTACGAGCAGTACTTC. It translates to CASSSRTYEQYF.

The chain carries TRBV11-2 and TRBJ2-1, with D perhaps matching TRBD2 (6 bases). The CDR3 is made up of 15 amino acids. CDR1 SGHAT and CDR2 FQNNGV come from the germline V gene. V was trimmed by 5 bases and J by 6 bases, leaving 17 bases between them. CDR3 sequence: CASSIGSGNSNEQFF. The CDR3 coding sequence is TGTGCCAGCAGCATTGGTAGCGGAAATAGCAATGAGCAGTTCTTC. Looking up the rest from reference TRBV11-2 and TRBJ2-1 gives the full variable domain: EAGVAQSPRYKIIEKRQSVAFWCNPISGHATLYWYQQILGQGPKLLIQFQNNGVVDDSQLPKDRFSAERLKGVDSTLKIQPAKLEDSAVYLCASSIGSGNSNEQFFGPGTRLTVL.

V is TRBV30 and J is TRBJ2-5, with D maybe TRBD1 (5 bases). Trimming shortened V by 0 bases and J by 7 bases, and 12 bases separated the two germline ends. The CDR3 runs to 13 residues. CDR1 is GTSNPN and CDR2 is SVGIG in the germline V gene (reference sequence). CDR3 in amino acids: CAWSVFPRGTQYF. CDR3 DNA sequence: TGTGCCTGGAGTGTATTCCCTAGGGGGACCCAGTACTTC.

The chain employs TRBV7-2 and TRBJ2-7; maybe TRBD1 (5 bases). Germline V gene data show CDR1 as SGHTA and CDR2 as FQGNSA. Trimming removed 5 bases at V and 3 bases at J, with 17 bases between. The CDR3 consists of 15 residues. The CDR3 coding sequence is TGTGCCAGCAGCGCCCTCCAGTGGGGCGGCTACGAGCAGTACTTC. As protein: CASSALQWGGYEQYF.

The rearrangement links TRBV29-1 to TRBJ2-7; TRBD1 agrees at 7 bases. Looked up from germline, CDR1 is SQVTM and CDR2 is ANQGSEA. V lost 3 bases to trimming and J lost 2 bases; unmatched junction nucleotides: 7. There are 14 residues in the CDR3. The CDR3: CSVEAGDSPYEQYF. The CDR3 bases are TGCAGCGTTGAGGCCGGGGACAGCCCCTACGAGCAGTACTTC.

Regarding this clone: The junction departs from the called germline gene at one end, perhaps through a read error. The identical CDR3 is also encoded by other nucleotide sequences in the sample. V is TRBV27 and J is TRBJ2-7; 12 nucleotides line up with TRBD2. This CDR3 has 14 residues. The germline V gene encodes CDR1 MNHEY and CDR2 SMNVEV (reference sequence). Here the CDR3 reads CASSLGLAGYEQYF. The DNA for the CDR3 is TGTGCCAGCAGCCTGGGACTAGCGGGCTACGAGCAGTACTTT.